The 6 T cell receptor beta chains presented below share a single source sample, sequenced in a study of CD8 T cells in Susac syndrome. An amount of RNA that ranged from roughly 0.45 to 1 ug was reverse transcribed with random hexamers. TCRdb used MiXCR to reprocess the immunoSEQ multiplex PCR reads, holding one entry per CDR3 protein. The sample yields approximately 100,000 distinct CDR3 sequences, 80% to 95% seen once. The sequenced material came from CD4+ T cells from PBMCs. These receptors came from a human donor in good health.

The J gene is TRBJ1-2, the V gene TRBV19; D perhaps matches TRBD1 (6 bases). The V gene lost 4 bases and the J gene lost 1 base, with 10 bases spanning the gap. The CDR3 runs to 14 residues. CDR1 LNHDA and CDR2 SQIVND come from the germline V gene (reference sequence). The CDR3 DNA follows: TGTGCCAGTAGTAATACACAGGGTAACTATGGCTACACCTTC. It yields the protein CASSNTQGNYGYTF.

The V gene is TRBV30, the J gene TRBJ2-2; the D gene is possibly TRBD1 (6 bases). V was cut by 4 bases and J by 4 bases, with 22 bases left in between. Germline V gene data show CDR1 as GTSNPN and CDR2 as SVGIG (reference sequence). This CDR3 is built from 17 residues. The DNA for the CDR3 is TGTGCCTGGACTCCATTCGGGACACCACCCCTCACCGGGGAGCTGTTTTTT. Amino acids: CAWTPFGTPPLTGELFF.

This rearrangement joins TRBV21-1 to TRBJ2-1; TRBD2 is taken as the D call from the table, unchecked against the DNA. TRBV21-1 is flagged as a pseudogene. This CDR3 has 16 amino acids. The CDR3 DNA reads TGTGCCCCAGCAACCCCGCGAATACGGGCTAGCAATGAGCAGTTCTTC. This gives the protein CAPATPRIRASNEQFF.

This rearrangement joins TRBV28 to TRBJ1-3; D is possibly TRBD1 (6 bases). Germline V CDR1 and CDR2: MDHEN, SYDVKM. The CDR3 runs 15 residues. The ends were cut back, 5 bases at V and 6 bases at J, with 17 bases in the middle. CDR3 nucleotide sequence: TGTGCCAGCAGTCCCACGGCACGGACAGCAAACACCATATATTTT. Translating it yields CASSPTARTANTIYF.

The rearrangement uses TRBV20-1 and TRBJ2-5, with D hard to call. The CDR3 covers 14 residues. V was clipped by 0 bases and J by 5 bases, with 13 bases between them. Germline loops: CDR1 DFQATT, CDR2 SNEGSKA (reference sequence). CDR3 coding DNA: TGCAGTGCTAGAGAGTCCATGCGATGGGAGACCCAGTACTTC. Its translation is CSARESMRWETQYF.

This clonotype was detected only once. The J gene is TRBJ2-7, the V gene TRBV5-6, with TRBD2 matching over 11 bases. Germline V gene lookup returns CDR1 SGHDT and CDR2 YYEEEE. Trimming at V came to 4 bases and at J to 4 bases, leaving 10 bases not matched to a gene. The CDR3 runs to 16 residues. Here the CDR3 DNA reads TGTGCCAGCAGCCCCGGGACTAGCGGAGGGTTTTACGAGCAGTACTTC. Translation: CASSPGTSGGFYEQYF.